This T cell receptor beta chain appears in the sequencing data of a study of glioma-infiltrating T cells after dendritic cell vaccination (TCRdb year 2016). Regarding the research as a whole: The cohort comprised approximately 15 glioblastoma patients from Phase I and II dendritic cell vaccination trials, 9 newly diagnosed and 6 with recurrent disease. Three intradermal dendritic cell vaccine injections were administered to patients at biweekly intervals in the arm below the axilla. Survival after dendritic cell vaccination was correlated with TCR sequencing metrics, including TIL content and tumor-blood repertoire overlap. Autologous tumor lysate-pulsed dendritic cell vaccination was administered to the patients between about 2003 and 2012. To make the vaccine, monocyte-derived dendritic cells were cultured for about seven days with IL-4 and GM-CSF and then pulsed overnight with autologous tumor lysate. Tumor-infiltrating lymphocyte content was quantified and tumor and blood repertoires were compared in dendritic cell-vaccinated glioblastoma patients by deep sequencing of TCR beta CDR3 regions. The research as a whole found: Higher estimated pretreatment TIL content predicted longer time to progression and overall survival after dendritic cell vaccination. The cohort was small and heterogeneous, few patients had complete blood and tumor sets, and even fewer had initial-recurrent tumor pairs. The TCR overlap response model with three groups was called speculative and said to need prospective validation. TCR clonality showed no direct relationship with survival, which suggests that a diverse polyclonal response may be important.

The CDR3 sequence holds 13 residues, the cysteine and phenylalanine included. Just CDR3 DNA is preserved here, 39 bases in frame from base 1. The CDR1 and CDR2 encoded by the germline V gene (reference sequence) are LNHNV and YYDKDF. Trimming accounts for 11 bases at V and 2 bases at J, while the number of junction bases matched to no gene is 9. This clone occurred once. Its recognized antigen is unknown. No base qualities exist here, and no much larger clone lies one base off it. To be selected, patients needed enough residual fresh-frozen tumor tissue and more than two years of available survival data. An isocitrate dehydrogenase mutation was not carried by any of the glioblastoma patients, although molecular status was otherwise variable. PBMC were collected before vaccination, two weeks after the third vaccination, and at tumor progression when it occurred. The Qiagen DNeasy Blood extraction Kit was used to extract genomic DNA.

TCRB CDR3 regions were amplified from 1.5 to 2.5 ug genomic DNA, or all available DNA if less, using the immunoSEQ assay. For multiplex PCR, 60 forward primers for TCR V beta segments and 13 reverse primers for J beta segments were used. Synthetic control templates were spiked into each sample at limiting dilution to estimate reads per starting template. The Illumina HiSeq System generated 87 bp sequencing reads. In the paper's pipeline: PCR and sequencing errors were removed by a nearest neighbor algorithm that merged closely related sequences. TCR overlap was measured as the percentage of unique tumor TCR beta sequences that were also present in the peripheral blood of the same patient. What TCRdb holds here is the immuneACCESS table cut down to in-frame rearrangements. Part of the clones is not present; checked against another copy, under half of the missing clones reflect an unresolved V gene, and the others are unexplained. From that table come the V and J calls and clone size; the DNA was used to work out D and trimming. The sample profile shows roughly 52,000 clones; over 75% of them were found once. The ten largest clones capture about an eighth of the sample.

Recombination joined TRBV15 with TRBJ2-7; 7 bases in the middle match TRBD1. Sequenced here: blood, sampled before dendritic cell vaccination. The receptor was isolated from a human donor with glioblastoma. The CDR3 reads CASRTGTAYEQYF. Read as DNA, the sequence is TGTGCCTCACGAACCGGGACAGCCTACGAGCAGTACTTC. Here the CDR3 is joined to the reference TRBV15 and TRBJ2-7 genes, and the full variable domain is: DAMVIQNPRYQVTQFGKPVTLSCSQTLNHNVMYWYQQKSSQAPKLLFHYYDKDFNNEADTPDNFQSRRPNTSFCFLDIRSPGLGDTAMYLCASRTGTAYEQYFGPGTRLTVT.